This entry concerns a single T cell receptor (beta chain). The repertoire was sequenced with immunoSEQ multiplex PCR; TCRdb's copy has only in-frame clones and lacks some. Of about 330,000 clones detected, roughly 90% appear once; the ten largest clones hold around 18%. The data belong to a study of blood T cell repertoires in COVID-19. Background on the study: From the United States, Italy and Spain came samples of acute and convalescent COVID-19.

Cohort placement rested on clinical history that participants reported themselves. CDR1 and CDR2 from the germline V gene are SGHRS and YFSETQ. The CDR3 length is 14 residues. V gave up 4 bases and J gave up 1 base, with 9 bases separating them. The sequence was obtained from a woman under 40 who had recovered from COVID-19. The sample taken for sequencing was PBMCs or T cells enriched from blood (not recorded which). The V gene is TRBV5-1, the J gene TRBJ1-3; tentatively, D is TRBD1 (6 bases). The CDR3: CASSPQGSGNTIYF. DNA for the CDR3: TGCGCCAGCAGCCCTCAGGGGTCTGGAAACACCATATATTTT.